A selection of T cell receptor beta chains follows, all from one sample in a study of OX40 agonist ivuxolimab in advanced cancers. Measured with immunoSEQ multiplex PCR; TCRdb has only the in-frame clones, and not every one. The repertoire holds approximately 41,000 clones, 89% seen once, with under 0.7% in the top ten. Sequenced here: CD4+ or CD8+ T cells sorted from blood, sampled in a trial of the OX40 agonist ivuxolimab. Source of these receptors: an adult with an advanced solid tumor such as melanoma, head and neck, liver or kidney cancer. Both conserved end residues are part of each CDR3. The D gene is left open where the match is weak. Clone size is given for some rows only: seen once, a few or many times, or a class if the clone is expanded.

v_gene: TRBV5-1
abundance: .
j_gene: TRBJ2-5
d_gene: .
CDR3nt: TGCGCCAGCAGAGGCTCGCGGGCCCCTAAGGAGACCCAGTACTTC
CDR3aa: CASRGSRAPKETQYF

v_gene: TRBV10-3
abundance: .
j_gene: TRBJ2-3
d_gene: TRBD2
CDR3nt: TGTGCCATCAGTGAAAGTAGCGGGGGAGATACGTATTTT
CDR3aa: CAISESSGGDTYF

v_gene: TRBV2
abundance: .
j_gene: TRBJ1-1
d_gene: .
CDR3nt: TGTGCCAGCAGTGAAAGGATGGGCAGAGAAGCTTTCTTT
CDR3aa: CASSERMGREAFF

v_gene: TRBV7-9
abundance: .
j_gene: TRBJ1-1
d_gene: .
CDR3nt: TGTGCCAGCAGGGGAGGGGGACCGATGAACACTGAAGCTTTCTTT
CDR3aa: CASRGGGPMNTEAFF

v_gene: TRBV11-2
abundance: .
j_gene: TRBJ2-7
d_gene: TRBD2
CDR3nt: TGTGCCAGCAGCTTAAAAGGACTAGCGGGGAATGAGCAGTACTTC
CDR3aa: CASSLKGLAGNEQYF

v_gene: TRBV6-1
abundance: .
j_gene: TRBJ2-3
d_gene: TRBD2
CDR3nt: TGTGCCAGCAGGGAACCAGCGGGGGCCTCCACAGATACGCAGTATTTT
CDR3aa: CASREPAGASTDTQYF

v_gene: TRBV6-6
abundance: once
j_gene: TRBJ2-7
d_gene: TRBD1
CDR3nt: TGTGCCAGCAGCCCCCACGGACAGGGGAACAACGAGCAGTACTTC
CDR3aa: CASSPHGQGNNEQYF

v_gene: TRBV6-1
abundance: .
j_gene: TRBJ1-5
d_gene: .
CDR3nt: TGTGCCAGCAGGGGTACAGGGACCATACAGCATTTT
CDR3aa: CASRGTGTIQHF

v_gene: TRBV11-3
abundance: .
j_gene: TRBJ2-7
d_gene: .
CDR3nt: TGTGCCAGCAGCCCCACGGCCAGCTTTCTCTACGAGCAGTACTTC
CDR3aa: CASSPTASFLYEQYF

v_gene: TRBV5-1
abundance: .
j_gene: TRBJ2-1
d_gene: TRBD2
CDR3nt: TGCGCCAGCAGCTTGGGGACTAGCGGGGAGCAGTTCTTC
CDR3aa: CASSLGTSGEQFF

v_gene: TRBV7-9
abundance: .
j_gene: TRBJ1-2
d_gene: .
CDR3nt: TGTGCCAGCAGCTCTTCGGGACTTTATGGCTACACCTTC
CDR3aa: CASSSSGLYGYTF

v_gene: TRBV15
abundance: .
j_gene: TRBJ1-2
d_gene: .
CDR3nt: TGTGCCACCAGCCTAGAGAGAAACTATGGCTACACCTTC
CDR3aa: CATSLERNYGYTF

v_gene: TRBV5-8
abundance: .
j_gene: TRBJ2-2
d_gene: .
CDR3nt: TGTGCCAGCAGCTTAAAGACAGCCGCGAACACCGGGGAGCTGTTTTTT
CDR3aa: CASSLKTAANTGELFF

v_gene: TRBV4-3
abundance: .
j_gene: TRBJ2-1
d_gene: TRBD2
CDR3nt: TGCGCCAGCAGCCAAGACGGGGGGGATTTTGAGCAGTTCTTC
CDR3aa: CASSQDGGDFEQFF

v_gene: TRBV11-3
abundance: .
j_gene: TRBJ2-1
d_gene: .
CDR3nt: TGTGCCAGCAGCTCCCGCCTTGGGTACAATGAGCAGTTCTTC
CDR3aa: CASSSRLGYNEQFF

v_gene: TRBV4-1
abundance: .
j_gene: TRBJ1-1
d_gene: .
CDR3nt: TGCGCCAGCAGCCAAGAACGGGAGAACACTGAAGCTTTCTTT
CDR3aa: CASSQERENTEAFF

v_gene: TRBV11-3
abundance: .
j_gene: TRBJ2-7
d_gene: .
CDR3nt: TGTGCCAGCAGCCGGGACCTCTACGAGCAGTACTTC
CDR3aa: CASSRDLYEQYF

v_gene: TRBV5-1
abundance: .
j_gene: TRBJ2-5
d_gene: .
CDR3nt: TGCGCCAGCACCCTTGCGGACCCTATGGAGACCCAGTACTTC
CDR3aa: CASTLADPMETQYF

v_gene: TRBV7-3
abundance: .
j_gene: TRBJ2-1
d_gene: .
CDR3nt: TGTGCCAGCAGCCCATGGGGGTCCTCCTACAATGAGCAGTTCTTC
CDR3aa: CASSPWGSSYNEQFF

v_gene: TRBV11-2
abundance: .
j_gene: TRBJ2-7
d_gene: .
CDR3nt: TGTGCCAGCAGCCAAGATCGCCCTGGGGAGCAGTACTTC
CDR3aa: CASSQDRPGEQYF

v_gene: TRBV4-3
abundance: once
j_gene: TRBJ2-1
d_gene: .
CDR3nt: TGCGCCAGCAGCCAAGATCTATGGAGGGAGCAGTTCTTC
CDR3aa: CASSQDLWREQFF

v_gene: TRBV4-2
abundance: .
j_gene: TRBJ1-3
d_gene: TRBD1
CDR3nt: TGTGCCAGCAGCCAGGGTCTGACAGGGGGTGGAAACACCATATATTTT
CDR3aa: CASSQGLTGGGNTIYF

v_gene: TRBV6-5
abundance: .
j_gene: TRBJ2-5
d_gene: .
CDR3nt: TGTGCCAGCCGACTAGACAGGCTAGAGACCCAGTACTTC
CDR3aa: CASRLDRLETQYF

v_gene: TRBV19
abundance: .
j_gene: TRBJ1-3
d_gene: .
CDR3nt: TGTGCCAGTAGTATCCTCCGTAGCTCTGGAAACACCATATATTTT
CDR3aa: CASSILRSSGNTIYF

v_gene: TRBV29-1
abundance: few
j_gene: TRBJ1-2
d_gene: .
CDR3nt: TGCAGCGTTGAAGATGCCGCGGAAGGCGGCTACACCTTC
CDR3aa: CSVEDAAEGGYTF